The sequence of this T cell receptor (beta chain) was determined in a study of shared clonotypes between healthy human individuals (dated by TCRdb to the early 2020s). Regarding the complete study: The cohort included three men and two women between 18 and 49 years of age. Different laboratories and diverse techniques were used to prepare libraries and sequence TCR repertoires, to increase sequencing depth and limit assay-specific biases. Blood TCR repertoires of five healthy adults were deeply sequenced to estimate repertoire size and the extent of clonotype sharing between individuals. Leukapheresis yielded between about 0.85 and 10 billion PBMCs per donor. For each donor, CD4 naive and CD4 memory were each run on three plates, CD8 naive on two plates, and CD8 memory on one plate. What the authors observed across the whole study: Pairwise subsampling led to the expectation that sequencing depth would affect the degree of clonotype sharing among donors. Compared with non-shared clonotypes, clonotypes shared by all four sorted-subset donors had higher generation probabilities. Naive subsets generally had larger estimated clonotype richness than memory subsets. The small number of donors limited the genetic and exposure-history diversity represented. Incomplete sequencing was indicated by rarefaction of sorted-subset datasets, despite the large sequencing depth. Only blood was sampled, and tissue TCR repertoires likely differ from those in blood. Across a handful of donors, approximately 5% of naive CD4, roughly 3.3% of naive CD8, approximately 2.5% of memory CD4, and approximately 0.4% of memory CD8 clonotypes were shared.

The donors were healthy, HIV-negative adults who had no recently reported acute infections or vaccinations. Every donor was a Caucasian adult residing in Nashville, Tennessee, USA. Magnetic negative selection was used to enrich CD4+ T cells, after which naive cells were positively selected on CD45RA and the negative fraction became the memory subset. Blood was collected by leukapheresis, and PBMCs were isolated by Ficoll-Histopaque density gradient centrifugation and then cryopreserved in liquid nitrogen vapor phase. Purity and quantity of every magnetically sorted T cell population were checked by analytical flow cytometry. Each sorted fraction had its genomic DNA isolated and then quantified by UV absorbance on a Nanodrop 2000c. Using the deep immunoSEQ assay, TCR CDR3 regions were amplified from genomic DNA by multiplex PCR. Extracted genomic DNA from each cell subset was distributed evenly across all wells of several immunoSEQ 96-well plates, and each plate was treated as a replicate. For sorted subsets, each replicate PCR was loaded with 200 ng genomic DNA, equivalent to about 33,000 T cell genomes. Purified libraries were measured with a Qubit 3.0 fluorometer, size-checked on a Bioanalyzer 2100, and measured again with the KAPA Library Quantification kit. Every immunoSEQ 96-well plate was sequenced on a dedicated single-read 150-cycle Illumina NextSeq 550 flow cell. For the original study's pipeline: Because only junctional sequences without quality scores were contained in the immunoSEQ output, filtering matching that applied to full-length reads could not be performed. Sequences were annotated with PyIR, a Python wrapper for IgBLAST v1.9, using IMGT germline references to assign V/J genes and CDR3. Reads with weak V/J assignments (E-value above 1e-6), missing CDR3, stop codons, out-of-frame junctions, or ambiguous translated residues were removed. A V3J clonotype was defined by an identical inferred V gene, J gene, and CDR3 amino acid sequence. The percentage overlap between two repertoires was calculated by dividing the number of shared unique clonotypes by the size of the smaller repertoire. Richness of each repertoire was evaluated using RTK rarefaction, the Chao1 estimator, and Recon v2.1 estimates of unobserved clonotypes. OLGA was used to compute generation probabilities for all TCRbeta clonotypes that the gDNA method yielded from four donors. Sourced from immuneACCESS, this table was stored by TCRdb with only in-frame sequences that have V and J called. A share of the clones is absent; for the studies checked, an unresolved V gene accounts for under half, and the remainder has no known explanation. V and J calls and clone size follow that table, whereas D and trimming were derived from the DNA. The sample table holds under 600,000 clones, of which about 96% were seen once. The ten largest account for about 0.068% of the sample.

The table lists this clone with a count of one. There is no known antigen for this receptor. No clone much larger than this one lies a single base away; base qualities are absent. The CDR3 goes from the cysteine to the phenylalanine over 14 residues. Just the 42-base CDR3 DNA is kept, in frame starting at base 1. Reading the germline V gene gives CDR1 SGHTA and CDR2 FQGNSA. After removal of 4 bases from V and 2 bases from J, the junction retains 5 bases not matched to a gene. The sequence joins TRBV7-2 to TRBJ2-7; 7 bases in between match TRBD2. This sequence was found in a woman between 25 and 40 years old in good health. The source material was naive CD4+ T cells sorted from blood. Reading the label with the study, this specimen's cell subset or site is: CD45RA+ positively selected. CDR3 region: CASSSSREAYEQYF. The DNA sequence follows: TGTGCCAGCAGCTCGTCCCGGGAGGCCTACGAGCAGTACTTC.